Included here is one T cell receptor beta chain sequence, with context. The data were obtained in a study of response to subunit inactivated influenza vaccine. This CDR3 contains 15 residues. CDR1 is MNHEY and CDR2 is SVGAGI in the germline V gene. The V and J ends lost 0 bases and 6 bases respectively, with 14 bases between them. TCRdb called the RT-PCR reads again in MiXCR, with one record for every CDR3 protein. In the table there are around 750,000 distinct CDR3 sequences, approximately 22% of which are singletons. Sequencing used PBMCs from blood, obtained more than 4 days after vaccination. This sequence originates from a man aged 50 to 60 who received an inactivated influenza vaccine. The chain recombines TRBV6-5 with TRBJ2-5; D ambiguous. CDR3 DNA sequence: TGTGCCAGCAGTTACTCGTGGTCGATAGGAAAGACCCAGTACTTC. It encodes CASSYSWSIGKTQYF.